This entry concerns a single T cell receptor (beta chain). In terms of age and location, participants ranged from roughly 18 to 90 years and lived in under 30 US areas. Participants had their cohort set by participant-reported clinical history. Measured with immunoSEQ multiplex PCR; TCRdb has only the in-frame clones, and not every one. The sample includes under 450,000 clones, about 90% of them seen just once. This sample is drawn from a study of blood T cell repertoires in COVID-19. In the study overall: Acute and convalescent COVID-19 specimens originated in the United States, Italy and Spain.

The sequencing sample was made of PBMCs or T cells enriched from blood (not recorded which). The receptor was derived from a man younger than 45 who had recovered from COVID-19.

The CDR3 loop reads CASRNPGQGLEAFF. Here the CDR3 DNA reads TGTGCCAGCAGGAACCCGGGACAGGGACTTGAAGCTTTCTTT. The chain recombines TRBV28 with TRBJ1-1, with TRBD1 matching 9 bases. Trimming cost V 6 bases and J 7 bases; bases outside gene matches: 9. The CDR3 loop spans 14 amino acids. CDR1 is MDHEN, CDR2 SYDVKM, per germline.